The source of this T cell receptor (beta chain) is a study of blood T cell repertoires in COVID-19. Study as a whole: Spain, Italy and the United States supplied samples that represented acute and convalescent COVID-19. PBMCs, B-cell-depleted T cells, or T cells provided the cDNA or gDNA that made up the material.

This table comes from immunoSEQ multiplex PCR, and its TCRdb copy is limited to in-frame clones, with some not included. The table records around 250,000 clones, 70% to 90% of them present only once. Trimming took off 5 bases at V and 3 bases at J, with 7 bases between the two ends. Germline-derived CDR1 and CDR2 are MGHDK and SYGVNS. The CDR3 spans 13 residues. The sequence derives from a man between 18 and 29 years old who had recovered from COVID-19. The chain has TRBV25-1 and TRBJ2-2, with D unclear. The specimen sequenced was PBMCs or T cells enriched from blood (not recorded which). The DNA for the CDR3 is TGTGCCAGCAGTTTAAAATACACCGGGGAGCTGTTTTTT. This codes for CASSLKYTGELFF.